These 27 T cell receptor beta chains originate from one sample sequenced in a study of T cell responses to AZD1222 COVID-19 vaccine. TCRdb's table, derived via immunoSEQ multiplex PCR, lists solely in-frame clones and lacks some. The data show about 120,000 clones, 85% to 90% seen once. The input for sequencing was peripheral blood, taken 28 days after the second AZD1222 dose. These receptors were obtained from an adult who received the AZD1222 COVID-19 vaccine.

The chain couples TRBV5-5 to TRBJ2-1, with D possibly being TRBD1 or TRBD2 (5 bases each). Germline values: CDR1 SGHKS, CDR2 YYEKEE (reference sequence). The CDR3 has 17 residues. V lost 6 bases to trimming and J lost 4 bases, with 23 bases between them. The CDR3 DNA sequence: TGTGCCAGCACCGTTACCCCCGGGACGGCTCCTTACAATGAGCAGTTCTTC. It encodes CASTVTPGTAPYNEQFF.

The rearrangement links TRBV10-2 to TRBJ1-5, with 9 bases aligning to TRBD1. This CDR3 has 15 amino acids. Germline CDR1 reads WSHSY; CDR2 reads SAAADI. V was pared by 3 bases and J by 6 bases, with 6 bases of the junction left unmatched. The CDR3 sequence is CASSDRQGVGQPQHF. The DNA of the CDR3 is TGCGCCAGCAGTGACCGACAGGGGGTTGGTCAGCCCCAGCATTTT.

This clone was seen a single time. The chain's CDR3 is CASSYTVEELFF. CDR3 DNA: TGTGCCAGCAGTTACACAGTCGAGGAACTGTTTTTT. This sequence joins TRBV28 and TRBJ1-4; D not resolved. CDR1 is MDHEN, CDR2 SYDVKM, per germline. This CDR3 contains 12 residues. V lost 4 bases to trimming and J lost 12 bases, with 12 bases between them.

The chain recombines TRBV2 with TRBJ1-5; weak D call: TRBD1 (6 bases). The ends were cut back, 7 bases at V and 0 bases at J, with 13 bases in the middle. The CDR3 consists of 15 residues. Germline V lookup: CDR1 SNHLY, CDR2 FYNNEI. The CDR3 nucleotides are TGTGCCAGCACCAACAGGGTTCGTAGCAATCAGCCCCAGCATTTT. Amino acids: CASTNRVRSNQPQHF.

V and J are TRBV5-4 and TRBJ1-1; 8 bases agree with TRBD1. Germline V gives CDR1 SGHNT, CDR2 YYREEE (reference sequence). This CDR3 comprises 16 residues. The J segment lost 6 bases and the V segment lost 0 bases, leaving 10 bases of the junction unmatched. CDR3 in DNA: TGTGCCAGCAGCTTGGGCCCCCAGGGACAGGCCTCTGAAGCTTTCTTT. It codes for CASSLGPQGQASEAFF.

The V call is TRBV5-4, the J call TRBJ2-3; D might be TRBD2 (5 bases). The CDR3 contains 15 residues. CDR1 is SGHNT and CDR2 is YYREEE in the germline V gene (reference sequence). V lost 3 bases and J lost 1, with 12 bases in between. The CDR3 coding sequence is TGTGCCAGCAGCTACACAGCGGATCGCACAGATACGCAGTATTTT. Its protein is CASSYTADRTDTQYF.

The CDR3 DNA follows: TGTGCCAGCAGCTTGGTGTTAAGGGGTGGAAGCGGCTACACCTTC. It yields the protein CASSLVLRGGSGYTF. The gene calls are TRBV5-8 and TRBJ1-2; D is perhaps TRBD1 (5 bases). Germline values: CDR1 SGHTS, CDR2 YDEGEE. The CDR3 has 15 amino acids. V was cut by 0 bases and J by 8 bases, with 17 bases left in between.

The rearrangement links TRBV10-3 to TRBJ1-2; 10 nucleotides line up with TRBD1. CDR3 length: 15 amino acids. CDR1 is ENHRY and CDR2 is SYGVKD in the germline V gene. Trimming at V came to 6 bases and at J to 8 bases, leaving 12 bases not matched to a gene. The CDR3 DNA sequence: TGTGCCATCAGCCCCCCGGACAGGGGGTATAGGGGCTACACCTTC. Its protein product is CAISPPDRGYRGYTF.

This chain joins TRBV11-3 and TRBJ2-7; unclear D gene. The CDR3 is made up of 13 amino acids. Looked up from germline, CDR1 is SGHNT and CDR2 is YENEEA. Trimming left V 5 bases short and J 6 bases short, with 14 bases between. CDR3 sequence: CASSPSWSAEQYF. The CDR3 DNA is TGTGCCAGCAGCCCGTCATGGTCCGCCGAGCAGTACTTC.

The chain links TRBV6-6 to TRBJ2-7, with TRBD1 matching 10 bases. The ends lost 6 bases at V and 0 bases at J; junction bases unmatched: 5. CDR1 and CDR2 (germline): MNHNY, SVGAGI (reference sequence). The CDR3 length is 15 residues. The CDR3 DNA reads TGTGCCAGCAGAAGGGGACAGGGGATCTCCTACGAGCAGTACTTC. This translates into CASRRGQGISYEQYF.

The rearrangement joins TRBV7-9 to TRBJ1-1, with a possible D match to TRBD1 (5 bases). Trimming shortened V by 5 bases and J by 4 bases, and 8 bases separated the two germline ends. Germline V gives CDR1 SEHNR, CDR2 FQNEAQ (reference sequence). The CDR3 loop spans 12 amino acids. The CDR3 coding sequence is TGTGCCAGCAGCCGAGACAGCACTGAAGCTTTCTTT. Its protein product is CASSRDSTEAFF.

This chain connects TRBV19 to TRBJ1-5; 7 positions match TRBD1. The CDR3 length is 14 residues. V shed 7 bases and J 4 bases; nucleotides not matched to a gene: 7. Germline values: CDR1 LNHDA, CDR2 SQIVND (reference sequence). This CDR3 is CASKWTGGNQPQHF. DNA of the CDR3: TGTGCCAGTAAGTGGACAGGAGGAAATCAGCCCCAGCATTTT.

The V gene is TRBV18, the J gene TRBJ2-1; 8 nucleotides line up with TRBD2. The CDR3 extends over 14 amino acids. V was clipped by 6 bases and J by 7 bases; unmatched bases: 8. The germline V gene encodes CDR1 KGHSH and CDR2 LQKENI. The CDR3 DNA sequence: TGTGCCAGCTCCCGCACGGGAGGGTTAAATGAGCAGTTCTTC. This codes for CASSRTGGLNEQFF.

The chain has TRBV11-3 and TRBJ1-4, with D tentatively TRBD1 (6 bases). The CDR3 spans 14 residues. Trimming removed 6 bases from V and 8 bases from J, with 16 bases in between. In germline, CDR1 is SGHNT, CDR2 YENEEA. The CDR3 spells CASSSQGIQEKLFF. Written as DNA, the CDR3 is TGTGCCAGCAGTTCTCAGGGGATCCAGGAAAAACTGTTTTTT.

This clone appeared once. V usage is TRBV7-6 and J usage is TRBJ1-6; D is ambiguous. Germline V lookup: CDR1 SGHVS, CDR2 FNYEAQ. With 5 bases removed from V and 4 bases from J, the gap between germline ends came to 6 bases. The CDR3 has 13 residues. This CDR3 is CASSLQYNSPLHF. The CDR3 bases are TGTGCCAGCAGCCTCCAATATAATTCACCCCTCCACTTT. The variable domain in full, with the rest retrieved from reference TRBV7-6 and TRBJ1-6, is GAGVSQSPRYKVTKRGQDVALRCDPISGHVSLYWYRQALGQGPEFLTYFNYEAQQDKSGLPNDRFSAERPEGSISTLTIQRTEQRDSAMYRCASSLQYNSPLHFGNGTRLTVT.

The chain recombines TRBV2 with TRBJ1-3; maybe TRBD1 (5 bases). This CDR3 has 14 residues. Germline lookup yields CDR1 SNHLY and CDR2 FYNNEI. Trimming shortened V by 9 bases and J by 0 bases, and 12 bases separated the two germline ends. The CDR3: CASGGGVSGNTIYF. In DNA, the CDR3 is TGTGCCAGTGGCGGGGGGGTCTCTGGAAACACCATATATTTT.

This clone counts as medium-sized. The chain is built from TRBV24-1 and TRBJ2-4; D is uncertain. Germline CDR1 is KGHDR and CDR2 is SFDVKD. This CDR3 region has 14 residues. Trimming shortened V by 1 base and J by 6 bases, and 9 bases separated the two germline ends. CDR3 DNA: TGTGCCACCAGTGATTTATCAGAAAGAAACATTCAGTACTTC. The encoded protein is CATSDLSERNIQYF.

CDR3 loop: CASSQGVAGGEQYF. CDR3 in DNA: TGTGCCAGCAGCCAAGGGGTAGCGGGGGGTGAGCAGTACTTC. The chain carries TRBV3-1 (or the pseudogene TRBV3-2) and TRBJ2-7; 10 bases match TRBD2. The germline V gene encodes CDR1 LGHDT and CDR2 YNNKEL (reference sequence). Trimming cost V 1 base and J 7 bases; bases outside gene matches: 4. The CDR3 extends over 14 amino acids.

The chain carries TRBV19 and TRBJ1-4, with D unresolved. In germline, CDR1 is LNHDA, CDR2 SQIVND (reference sequence). V lost 2 bases, J lost 10 bases, and 11 bases lay in between. This CDR3 spans 13 amino acids. Here the CDR3 reads CASSIMDSVKLFF. CDR3 DNA sequence: TGTGCCAGTAGTATAATGGACTCAGTAAAACTGTTTTTT.

The rearrangement joins TRBV5-1 to TRBJ1-1; D is unclear. Between the trimmed V and J ends, which lost 0 bases and 0 bases, there was a span of 9 bases. The CDR3 runs 15 residues. Germline loops: CDR1 SGHRS, CDR2 YFSETQ. CDR3 nucleotide sequence: TGCGCCAGCAGCTTGGTAGGACCCATGAACACTGAAGCTTTCTTT. As protein: CASSLVGPMNTEAFF. The whole variable domain, remainder taken from reference TRBV5-1 and TRBJ1-1, is KAGVTQTPRYLIKTRGQQVTLSCSPISGHRSVSWYQQTPGQGLQFLFEYFSETQRNKGNFPGRFSGRQFSNSRSEMNVSTLELGDSALYLCASSLVGPMNTEAFFGQGTRLTVV.

The J gene is TRBJ1-1, the V gene TRBV6-5, with TRBD1 matching 12 bases. The ends lost 7 bases at V and 5 bases at J; junction bases unmatched: 8. Per the germline V gene, CDR1 is MNHEY and CDR2 is SVGAGI. This CDR3 spans 15 amino acids. The CDR3 bases are TGTGCCAGCATCAGGGACAGGGGGCGAAGGACTGAAGCTTTCTTT. This sequence encodes CASIRDRGRRTEAFF.

V usage is TRBV11-3 and J usage is TRBJ2-7; TRBD2 might be the D (6 bases). V lost 1 base and J 3 bases, leaving 13 bases between the germline ends. The CDR3 is 15 residues long. The germline V gene has CDR1 SGHNT and CDR2 YENEEA. The CDR3, as DNA: TGTGCCAGCAGCTTAGGGGCCGGGGGTTTCTACGAGCAGTACTTC. It encodes CASSLGAGGFYEQYF.

The count of this clone is one. This chain joins TRBV29-1 and TRBJ1-2, with TRBD1 matching 10 bases. The germline V gene encodes CDR1 SQVTM and CDR2 ANQGSEA. The CDR3 spans 13 residues. The ends lost 6 bases at V and 2 bases at J; junction bases unmatched: 3. The CDR3 nucleotides read TGCAGCGTCGCGGACAGGGGGAACTATGGCTACACCTTC. Encoded protein: CSVADRGNYGYTF.

This clone showed up just a few times. V usage is TRBV10-3 and J usage is TRBJ1-2; unclear D gene. This CDR3 has 12 amino acids. Trimming stripped 11 bases from V and 7 bases from J, with 17 bases between. Germline lookup yields CDR1 ENHRY and CDR2 SYGVKD. CDR3 sequence: CAVSYSLGGYTF. Here the CDR3 DNA reads TGTGCCGTCTCCTACAGTCTAGGTGGCTACACCTTC.

V usage is TRBV7-3 and J usage is TRBJ1-5; 7 bases agree with TRBD1. V lost 1 base and J lost 5; bases outside the gene matches: 5. The CDR3 spans 15 residues. Germline CDR1 reads SGHTA; CDR2 reads FQGTGA. The CDR3 is CASSLMPGGDQPQHF. CDR3 in DNA: TGTGCCAGCAGCTTAATGCCAGGGGGGGATCAGCCCCAGCATTTT.

Written as DNA, the CDR3 is TGTGCCAGCAGCTGGCGGACGGGGTTGAGCACAGATACGCAGTATTTT. This codes for CASSWRTGLSTDTQYF. V usage is TRBV11-3 and J usage is TRBJ2-3; a possible D gene is TRBD2 (5 bases). Germline-derived CDR1 and CDR2 are SGHNT and YENEEA. The V gene lost 4 bases and the J gene lost 0 bases, with 14 bases spanning the gap. The CDR3 spans 16 residues.

The rearrangement uses TRBV29-1 and TRBJ2-7, with D perhaps TRBD1 (6 bases). Germline V CDR1 and CDR2: SQVTM, ANQGSEA. This CDR3 is 13 amino acids long. V was shortened by 7 bases and J by 5 bases, with 18 bases between the two germline ends. CDR3 protein: CSATTGTVHEQYF. CDR3 in DNA: TGCAGCGCAACGACAGGAACGGTTCACGAGCAGTACTTC.